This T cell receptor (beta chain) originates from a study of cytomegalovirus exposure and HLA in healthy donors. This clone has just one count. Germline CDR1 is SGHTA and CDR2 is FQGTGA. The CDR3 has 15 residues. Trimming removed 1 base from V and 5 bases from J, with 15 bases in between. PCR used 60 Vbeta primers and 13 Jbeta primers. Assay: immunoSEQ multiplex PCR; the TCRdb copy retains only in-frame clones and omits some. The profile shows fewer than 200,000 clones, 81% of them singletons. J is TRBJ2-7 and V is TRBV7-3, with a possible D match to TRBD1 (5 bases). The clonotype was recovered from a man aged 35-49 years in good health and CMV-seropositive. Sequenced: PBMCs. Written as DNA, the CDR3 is TGTGCCAGCAGCTTAAGCCCAGGGAATCTGGACGAGCAGTACTTC. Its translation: CASSLSPGNLDEQYF.